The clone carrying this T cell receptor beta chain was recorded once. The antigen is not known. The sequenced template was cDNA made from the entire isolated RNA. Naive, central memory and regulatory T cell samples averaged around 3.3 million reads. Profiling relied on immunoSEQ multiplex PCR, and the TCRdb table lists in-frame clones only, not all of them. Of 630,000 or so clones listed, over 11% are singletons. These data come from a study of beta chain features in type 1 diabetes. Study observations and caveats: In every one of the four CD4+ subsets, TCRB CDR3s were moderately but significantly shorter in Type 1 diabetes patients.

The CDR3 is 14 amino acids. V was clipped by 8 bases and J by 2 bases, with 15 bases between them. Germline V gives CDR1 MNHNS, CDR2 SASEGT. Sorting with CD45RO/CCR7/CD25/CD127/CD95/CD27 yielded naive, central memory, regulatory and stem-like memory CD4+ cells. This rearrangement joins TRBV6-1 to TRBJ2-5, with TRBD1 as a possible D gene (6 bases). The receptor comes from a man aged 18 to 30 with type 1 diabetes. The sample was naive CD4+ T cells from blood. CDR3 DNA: TGTGCCAGCGAGACGGGACACTCACAAGAGACCCAGTACTTC. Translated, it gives CASETGHSQETQYF.